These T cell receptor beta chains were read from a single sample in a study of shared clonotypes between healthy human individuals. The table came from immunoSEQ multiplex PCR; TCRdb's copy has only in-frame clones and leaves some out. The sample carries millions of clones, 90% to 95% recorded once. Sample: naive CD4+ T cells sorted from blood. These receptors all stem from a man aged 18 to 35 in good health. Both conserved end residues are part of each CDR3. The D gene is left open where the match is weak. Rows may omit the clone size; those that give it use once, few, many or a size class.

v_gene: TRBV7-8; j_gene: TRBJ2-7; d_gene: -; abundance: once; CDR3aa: CASSFSRSSSYEQYF; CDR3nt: TGTGCCAGCAGCTTCTCGCGGAGTAGCTCCTACGAGCAGTACTTC
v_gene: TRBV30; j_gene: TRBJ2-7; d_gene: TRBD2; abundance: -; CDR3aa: CAWSTTSGAYEQYF; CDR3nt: TGTGCCTGGAGTACGACTAGCGGGGCATACGAGCAGTACTTC
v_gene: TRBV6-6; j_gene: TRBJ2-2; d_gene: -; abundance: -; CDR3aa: CASSYGGTGELFF; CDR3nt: TGTGCCAGCAGTTACGGTGGTACCGGGGAGCTGTTTTTT
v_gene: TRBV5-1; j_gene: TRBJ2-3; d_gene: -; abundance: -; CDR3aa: CASSLASGSLTDTQYF; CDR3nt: TGCGCCAGCAGCTTGGCCTCAGGCTCTCTGACAGATACGCAGTATTTT
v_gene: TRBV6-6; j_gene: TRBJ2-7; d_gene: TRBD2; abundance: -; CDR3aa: CASSRTSGSSYEQYF; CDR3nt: TGTGCCAGCAGTAGAACTAGCGGGAGCTCCTACGAGCAGTACTTC
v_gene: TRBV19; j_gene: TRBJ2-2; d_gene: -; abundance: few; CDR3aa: CASSMVGPVAGELFF; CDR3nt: TGTGCCAGTAGTATGGTTGGACCGGTGGCCGGGGAGCTGTTTTTT
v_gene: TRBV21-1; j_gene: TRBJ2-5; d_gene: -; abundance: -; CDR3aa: CASARDIRETQYF; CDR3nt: TGTGCCAGCGCCCGGGACATTCGGGAGACCCAGTACTTC
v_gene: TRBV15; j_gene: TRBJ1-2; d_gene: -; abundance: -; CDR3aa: CATSSPLGGYGYTF; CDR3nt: TGTGCCACCAGCAGTCCCCTGGGGGGGTATGGCTACACCTTC
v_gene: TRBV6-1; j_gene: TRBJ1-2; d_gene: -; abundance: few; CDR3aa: CASSEILGRSTGYGYTF; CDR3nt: TGTGCCAGCAGTGAAATTCTGGGCAGATCGACTGGCTATGGCTACACCTTC
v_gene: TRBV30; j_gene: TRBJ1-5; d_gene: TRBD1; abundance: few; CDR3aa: CAWKEQGFGPQHF; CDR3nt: TGTGCCTGGAAGGAACAGGGGTTTGGGCCCCAGCATTTT
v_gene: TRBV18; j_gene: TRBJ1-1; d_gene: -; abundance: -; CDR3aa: CASSPGNLNTEAFF; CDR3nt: TGTGCCAGCTCCCCGGGAAACCTGAACACTGAAGCTTTCTTT
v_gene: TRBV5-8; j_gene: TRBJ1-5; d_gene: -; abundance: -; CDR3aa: CASSLVRGAHGNQPQHF; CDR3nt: TGTGCCAGCAGCTTGGTGCGGGGGGCGCATGGCAATCAGCCCCAGCATTTT
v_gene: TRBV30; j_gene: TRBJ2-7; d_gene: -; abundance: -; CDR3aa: CAWSEGEGREQYF; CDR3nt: TGTGCCTGGAGTGAGGGGGAGGGGAGGGAGCAGTACTTC
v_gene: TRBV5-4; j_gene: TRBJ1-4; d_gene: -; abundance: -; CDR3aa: CASSPTPATNEKLFF; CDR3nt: TGTGCCAGCAGCCCGACCCCGGCAACTAATGAAAAACTGTTTTTT
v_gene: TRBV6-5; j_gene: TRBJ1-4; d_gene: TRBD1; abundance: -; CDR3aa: CASSPTGTGIEKLFF; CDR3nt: TGTGCCAGCAGTCCAACCGGGACAGGGATTGAAAAACTGTTTTTT
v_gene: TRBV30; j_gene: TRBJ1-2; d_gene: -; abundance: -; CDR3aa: CAWSVKGIGYTF; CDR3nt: TGTGCCTGGAGTGTCAAAGGGATTGGCTACACCTTC
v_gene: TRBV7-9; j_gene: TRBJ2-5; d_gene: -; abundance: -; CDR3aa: CASSLALWGFQETQYF; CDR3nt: TGTGCCAGCAGCTTAGCGCTCTGGGGATTCCAAGAGACCCAGTACTTC
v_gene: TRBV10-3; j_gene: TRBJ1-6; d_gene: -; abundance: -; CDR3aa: CAISESGSSPLHF; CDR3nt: TGTGCCATCAGTGAGTCAGGGAGCTCACCCCTCCACTTT
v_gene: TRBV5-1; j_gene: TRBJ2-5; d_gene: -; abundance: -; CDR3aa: CASSSDNQETQYF; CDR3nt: TGCGCCAGCAGCTCAGACAACCAAGAGACCCAGTACTTC
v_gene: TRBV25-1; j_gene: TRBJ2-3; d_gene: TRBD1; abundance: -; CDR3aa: CASTEGRGRADTQYF; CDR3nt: TGTGCCAGCACAGAAGGTAGGGGGCGCGCAGATACGCAGTATTTT
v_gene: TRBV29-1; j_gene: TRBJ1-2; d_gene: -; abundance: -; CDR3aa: CSVVPSEGGGYTF; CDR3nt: TGCAGCGTTGTTCCGTCCGAGGGTGGTGGCTACACCTTC
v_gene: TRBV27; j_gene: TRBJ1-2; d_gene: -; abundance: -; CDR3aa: CASSLYRGSTYGYTF; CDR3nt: TGTGCCAGCAGTTTATATCGTGGGAGCACCTATGGCTACACCTTC
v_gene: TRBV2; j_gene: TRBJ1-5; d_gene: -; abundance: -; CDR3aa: CASRRLGNQPQHF; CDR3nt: TGTGCCAGCAGACGGTTAGGCAATCAGCCCCAGCATTTT
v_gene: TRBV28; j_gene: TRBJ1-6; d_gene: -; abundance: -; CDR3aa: CASSSVNSPLHF; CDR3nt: TGTGCCAGCAGTTCCGTAAATTCACCCCTCCACTTT
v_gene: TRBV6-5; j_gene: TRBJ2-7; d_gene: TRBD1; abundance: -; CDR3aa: CASSRDRNEQYF; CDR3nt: TGTGCCAGCAGCCGGGACAGGAACGAGCAGTACTTC
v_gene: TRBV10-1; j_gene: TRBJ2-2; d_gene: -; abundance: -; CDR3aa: CASSGRGIGELFF; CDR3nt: TGCGCCAGCAGCGGGAGAGGTATCGGGGAGCTGTTTTTT
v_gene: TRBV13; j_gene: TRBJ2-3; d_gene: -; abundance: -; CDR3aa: CASSLNTDTQYF; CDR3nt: TGTGCCAGCAGCTTAAACACAGATACGCAGTATTTT
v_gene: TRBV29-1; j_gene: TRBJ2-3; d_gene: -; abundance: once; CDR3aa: CSVERLVGTDTQYF; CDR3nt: TGCAGCGTTGAAAGACTGGTGGGCACAGATACGCAGTATTTT
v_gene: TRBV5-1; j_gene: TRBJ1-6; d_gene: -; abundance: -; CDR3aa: CASSLQGPESSYNSPLHF; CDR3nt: TGCGCCAGCAGCTTGCAGGGACCGGAGAGCTCCTATAATTCACCCCTCCACTTT
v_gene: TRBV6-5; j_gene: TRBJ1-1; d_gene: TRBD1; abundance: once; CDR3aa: CASSPGTGRNTEAFF; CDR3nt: TGTGCCAGCAGTCCCGGGACAGGGAGAAACACTGAAGCTTTCTTT
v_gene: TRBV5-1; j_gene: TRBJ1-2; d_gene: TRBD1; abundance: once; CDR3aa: CASSPDNRGPRGYTF; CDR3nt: TGCGCCAGCAGCCCGGATAACAGGGGACCCCGCGGCTACACCTTC
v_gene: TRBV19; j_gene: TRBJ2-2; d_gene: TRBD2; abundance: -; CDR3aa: CASTGTKNTGELFF; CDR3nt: TGTGCCAGCACCGGGACTAAAAACACCGGGGAGCTGTTTTTT
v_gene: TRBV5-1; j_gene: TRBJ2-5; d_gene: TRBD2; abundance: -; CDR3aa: CASSNGLGPRQETQYF; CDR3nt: TGCGCCAGCAGCAACGGACTAGGGCCCCGCCAAGAGACCCAGTACTTC
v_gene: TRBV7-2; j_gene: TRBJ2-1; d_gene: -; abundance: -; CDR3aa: CASSGGSGYNEQFF; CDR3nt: TGTGCCAGCAGCGGGGGTTCGGGCTACAATGAGCAGTTCTTC
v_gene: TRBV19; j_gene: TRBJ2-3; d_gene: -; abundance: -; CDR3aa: CASKSEDSTDTQYF; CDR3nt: TGTGCCAGTAAGAGTGAGGATAGCACAGATACGCAGTATTTT
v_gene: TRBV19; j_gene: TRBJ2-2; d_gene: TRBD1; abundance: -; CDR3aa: CASSIRQGGHGELFF; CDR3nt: TGTGCCAGTAGTATAAGACAGGGTGGTCACGGGGAGCTGTTTTTT
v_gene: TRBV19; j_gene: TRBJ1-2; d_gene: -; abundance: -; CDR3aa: CASSRSAQGNYGYTF; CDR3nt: TGTGCCAGTAGTCGAAGCGCTCAGGGGAACTATGGCTACACCTTC
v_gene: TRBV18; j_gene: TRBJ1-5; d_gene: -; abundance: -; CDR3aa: CASSEQGVGNQPQHF; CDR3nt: TGTGCCAGCTCCGAACAGGGAGTCGGCAATCAGCCCCAGCATTTT
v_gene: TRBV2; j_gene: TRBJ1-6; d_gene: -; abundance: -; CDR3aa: CASSERGKGYNSPLHF; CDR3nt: TGTGCCAGCAGTGAAAGGGGAAAGGGGTATAATTCACCCCTCCACTTT
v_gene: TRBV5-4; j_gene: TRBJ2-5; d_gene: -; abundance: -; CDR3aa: CASRDPENQGTQYF; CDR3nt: TGTGCCAGCCGGGATCCAGAAAATCAGGGGACCCAGTACTTC
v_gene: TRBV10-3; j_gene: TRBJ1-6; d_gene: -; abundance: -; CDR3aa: CAISESPSVEGRNSPLHF; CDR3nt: TGTGCCATCAGTGAGTCTCCCTCGGTCGAGGGAAGGAATTCACCCCTCCACTTT
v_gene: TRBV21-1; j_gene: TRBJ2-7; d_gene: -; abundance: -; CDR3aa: CASSIITGVHLIYEQYF; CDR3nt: TGTGCCAGCAGCATAATAACAGGGGTCCACCTAATCTACGAGCAGTACTTC
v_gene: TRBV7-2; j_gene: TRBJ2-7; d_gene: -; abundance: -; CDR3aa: CASSLGRELGQYEQYF; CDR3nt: TGTGCCAGCAGCTTAGGTCGAGAGCTAGGCCAATACGAGCAGTACTTC
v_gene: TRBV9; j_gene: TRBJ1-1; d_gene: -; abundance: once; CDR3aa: CASSNGPNTEAFF; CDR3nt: TGTGCCAGCAGCAATGGTCCTAACACTGAAGCTTTCTTT
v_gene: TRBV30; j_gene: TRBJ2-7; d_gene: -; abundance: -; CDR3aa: CAWSVTWAGTYEQYF; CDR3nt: TGTGCCTGGAGTGTAACCTGGGCGGGAACCTACGAGCAGTACTTC
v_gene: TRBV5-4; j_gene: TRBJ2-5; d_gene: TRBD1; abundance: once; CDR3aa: CASSPGQGARETQYF; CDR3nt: TGTGCCAGCAGCCCGGGACAGGGGGCACGGGAGACCCAGTACTTC
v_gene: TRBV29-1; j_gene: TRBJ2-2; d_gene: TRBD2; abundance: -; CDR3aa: CSVERLAGGSNTGELFF; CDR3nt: TGCAGCGTTGAAAGGCTAGCGGGGGGATCAAACACCGGGGAGCTGTTTTTT
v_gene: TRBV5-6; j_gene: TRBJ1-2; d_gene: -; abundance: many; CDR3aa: CASSLVSGYTF; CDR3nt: TGTGCCAGCAGCTTGGTCTCTGGCTACACCTTC
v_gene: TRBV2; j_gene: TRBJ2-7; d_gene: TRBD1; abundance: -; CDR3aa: CASSGQGIYEQYF; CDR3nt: TGTGCCAGCAGTGGACAGGGTATCTACGAGCAGTACTTC
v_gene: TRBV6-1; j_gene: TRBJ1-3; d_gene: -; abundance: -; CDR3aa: CASSEASVDSGNTIYF; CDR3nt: TGTGCCAGCAGTGAAGCTTCGGTGGACTCTGGAAACACCATATATTTT
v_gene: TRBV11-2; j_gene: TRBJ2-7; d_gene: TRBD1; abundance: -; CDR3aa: CASSPWTGGSYEQYF; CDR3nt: TGTGCCAGCAGCCCCTGGACAGGGGGATCCTACGAGCAGTACTTC
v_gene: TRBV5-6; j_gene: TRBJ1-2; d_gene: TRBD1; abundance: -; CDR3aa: CASSRTGMNGYTF; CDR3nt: TGTGCCAGCAGCCGGACAGGGATGAATGGCTACACCTTC
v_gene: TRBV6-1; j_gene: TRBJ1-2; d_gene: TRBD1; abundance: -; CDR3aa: CASRPTGEVYGYTF; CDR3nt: TGTGCCAGCAGGCCTACAGGGGAGGTCTATGGCTACACCTTC